A few counts support the clone carrying this T cell receptor (beta chain). This CDR3 contains 12 residues. V lost 5 bases and J lost 5, with 9 bases in between. CDR1 and CDR2 from the germline V gene are SEHNR and FQNEAQ (reference sequence). Via MiXCR, TCRdb re-called the 5' RACE reads, giving one row per CDR3 protein. The sample lists approximately 610,000 distinct CDR3 sequences; about a sixth were seen once. The sample belongs to a study of T cells after yellow fever vaccination. The input for sequencing was PBMCs, taken 5 to 6 days after the first yellow fever vaccination. This sequence joins TRBV7-9 and TRBJ1-1; D is unclear. The receptor was derived from a man aged 18 to 30 who received the YFV17D yellow fever vaccine. The CDR3 DNA follows: TGTGCCAGCAGCCACAAGGGAACTGAAGCTTTCTTT. Protein sequence: CASSHKGTEAFF.